This is a list of T cell receptor beta chains from one sample in a study of blood T cell repertoires in COVID-19. Measured with immunoSEQ multiplex PCR; TCRdb has only the in-frame clones, and not every one. The table records a few hundred thousand clones, around 90% of them present only once. Source material: peripheral blood. These receptors were obtained from a man between 45 and 60 years old with acute or convalescent COVID-19. Each CDR3 is given with its conserved first and last residue. D genes are given only for firm matches. The size field is filled for only some rows; it gives once, few, many or a size class.

J: TRBJ1-6; V: TRBV3-1/TRBV3-2; size: -; D: -; CDR3: CASSPGGAGSSYNSPLHF; DNA: TGTGCCAGCAGCCCTGGGGGAGCCGGGAGCTCCTATAATTCACCCCTCCACTTT
J: TRBJ1-2; V: TRBV5-4; size: -; D: -; CDR3: CASSLVAGEGGYGYTF; DNA: TGTGCCAGCAGCTTGGTGGCAGGGGAAGGCGGGTATGGCTACACCTTC
J: TRBJ2-1; V: TRBV7-9; size: -; D: -; CDR3: CASSRLGGEQFF; DNA: TGTGCCAGCAGCCGTCTGGGGGGTGAGCAGTTCTTC
J: TRBJ1-1; V: TRBV15; size: -; D: -; CDR3: CATSIRVNTEAFF; DNA: TGTGCCACCAGCATCCGGGTGAACACTGAAGCTTTCTTT
J: TRBJ2-6; V: TRBV18; size: -; D: -; CDR3: CASSPRALRETGANVLTF; DNA: TGTGCCAGCTCACCACGGGCTCTTCGGGAGACTGGGGCCAACGTCCTGACTTTC
J: TRBJ2-1; V: TRBV7-9; size: once; D: TRBD1; CDR3: CASSKRGTGAYNEQFF; DNA: TGTGCCAGCAGCAAAAGGGGGACAGGGGCATACAATGAGCAGTTCTTC
J: TRBJ1-2; V: TRBV7-9; size: -; D: -; CDR3: CASSVGGAGGYTF; DNA: TGTGCCAGCAGCGTTGGGGGCGCTGGGGGCTACACCTTC
J: TRBJ2-5; V: TRBV5-6; size: -; D: -; CDR3: CASSLAPSAQETQYF; DNA: TGTGCCAGCAGCTTGGCCCCTAGCGCGCAAGAGACCCAGTACTTC
J: TRBJ2-7; V: TRBV2; size: -; D: TRBD1; CDR3: CASPPSGGAYEQYF; DNA: TGTGCCAGCCCCCCGTCAGGGGGCGCCTACGAGCAGTACTTC
J: TRBJ1-5; V: TRBV5-6; size: -; D: TRBD1; CDR3: CASSSGGGGNQPQHF; DNA: TGTGCCAGCAGCTCAGGGGGCGGTGGGAATCAGCCCCAGCATTTT
J: TRBJ2-3; V: TRBV19; size: once; D: TRBD2; CDR3: CASSYQRGRGDTQYF; DNA: TGTGCCAGTAGTTACCAGCGGGGACGGGGAGATACGCAGTATTTT
J: TRBJ1-1; V: TRBV2; size: -; D: -; CDR3: CASGRPRGRMNTEAFF; DNA: TGTGCCAGCGGTCGACCACGGGGGAGGATGAACACTGAAGCTTTCTTT
J: TRBJ2-3; V: TRBV7-2; size: -; D: TRBD2; CDR3: CASREGSDTQYF; DNA: TGTGCCAGTAGGGAGGGGTCAGATACGCAGTATTTT
J: TRBJ2-1; V: TRBV10-1; size: -; D: -; CDR3: CASSETRSRPNEQFF; DNA: TGCGCCAGCAGTGAGACGCGTAGCCGTCCCAATGAGCAGTTCTTC
J: TRBJ1-5; V: TRBV15; size: -; D: TRBD1; CDR3: CATSRDRGLGQPQHF; DNA: TGTGCCACCAGCAGGGACAGGGGGCTGGGTCAGCCCCAGCATTTT
J: TRBJ1-2; V: TRBV10-3; size: -; D: TRBD1; CDR3: CAISEKEQGGGYGYTF; DNA: TGTGCCATCAGTGAAAAGGAACAGGGGGGCGGCTATGGCTACACCTTC
J: TRBJ2-7; V: TRBV6-5; size: -; D: -; CDR3: CASGDNQQYF; DNA: TGTGCCAGCGGCGACAACCAGCAGTACTTC
J: TRBJ2-3; V: TRBV5-6; size: -; D: TRBD1; CDR3: CASSWDRGPDTQYF; DNA: TGTGCCAGCAGCTGGGACAGGGGCCCAGATACGCAGTATTTT
J: TRBJ1-6; V: TRBV5-1; size: -; D: TRBD1; CDR3: CASSVGQENSPLHF; DNA: TGCGCCAGCAGCGTGGGACAGGAGAATTCACCCCTCCACTTT
J: TRBJ1-5; V: TRBV12-3/TRBV12-4; size: -; D: -; CDR3: CASSFGAQPQHF; DNA: TGTGCCAGCAGTTTTGGGGCTCAGCCCCAGCATTTT
J: TRBJ2-7; V: TRBV30; size: -; D: TRBD2; CDR3: CARRGSGPYEQYF; DNA: TGTGCCCGCCGGGGTAGCGGGCCCTACGAGCAGTACTTC
J: TRBJ1-2; V: TRBV7-9; size: once; D: -; CDR3: CASSKGSSGGYGYTF; DNA: TGTGCCAGCAGCAAGGGATCGTCGGGAGGCTATGGCTACACCTTC
J: TRBJ2-2; V: TRBV30; size: once; D: -; CDR3: CAWSFNTGELFF; DNA: TGTGCCTGGAGCTTTAACACCGGGGAGCTGTTTTTT
J: TRBJ1-1; V: TRBV23-1; size: -; D: TRBD1; CDR3: CASSPGGTSEAFF; DNA: TGCGCCAGCAGTCCAGGGGGAACATCTGAAGCTTTCTTT
J: TRBJ2-3; V: TRBV9; size: -; D: TRBD2; CDR3: CASSVGTRVTDTQYF; DNA: TGTGCCAGCAGCGTGGGGACTAGGGTCACAGATACGCAGTATTTT
J: TRBJ2-1; V: TRBV27; size: -; D: TRBD2; CDR3: CASSLAGASLRDEQFF; DNA: TGTGCCAGCAGTCTAGCGGGGGCCTCCCTTCGTGATGAGCAGTTCTTC
J: TRBJ2-3; V: TRBV7-9; size: -; D: -; CDR3: CASSSGSTEDTQYF; DNA: TGTGCCAGCAGCTCGGGTTCTACGGAAGATACGCAGTATTTT
J: TRBJ2-3; V: TRBV5-1; size: -; D: TRBD1; CDR3: CASSLTGGIPDTQYF; DNA: TGCGCCAGCAGCTTGACAGGGGGCATCCCAGATACGCAGTATTTT
J: TRBJ2-3; V: TRBV3-1/TRBV3-2; size: -; D: TRBD2; CDR3: CASSQTGGRTDTQYF; DNA: TGTGCCAGCAGCCAAACGGGGGGGAGGACAGATACGCAGTATTTT
J: TRBJ1-1; V: TRBV5-1; size: -; D: -; CDR3: CASSPRALDTEAFF; DNA: TGCGCCAGCAGCCCCAGGGCCTTGGACACTGAAGCTTTCTTT
J: TRBJ2-3; V: TRBV25-1; size: -; D: TRBD1; CDR3: CASRDRGADTQYF; DNA: TGTGCCAGCCGGGACAGGGGAGCAGATACGCAGTATTTT